These 10 T cell receptor beta chains came from one sample sequenced in a study of blood T cell repertoires in COVID-19. Sequenced by immunoSEQ multiplex PCR; TCRdb stores in-frame clones only, minus some. This repertoire shows some 200,000 clones, more than 65% found once; its top ten account for roughly 2.4%. The sequenced sample was peripheral blood. These receptors were collected from a woman aged 60-75 years with acute or convalescent COVID-19.

In DNA form, the CDR3 reads TGTGCCAGCAGCAAAAAAACCGGGATCTCCTACGAGCAGTACTTC. Protein: CASSKKTGISYEQYF. The J gene is TRBJ2-7, the V gene TRBV7-8, with D perhaps TRBD2 (5 bases). V lost 5 bases to trimming and J lost 0 bases, with 14 bases between them. This CDR3 contains 15 residues. Germline values: CDR1 SGHVS, CDR2 FQNEAQ.

The chain employs TRBV18 and TRBJ2-5; D may be TRBD1 (5 bases). The CDR3 length is 15 residues. With 2 bases removed from V and 2 bases from J, the gap between germline ends came to 12 bases. Looked up from germline, CDR1 is KGHSH and CDR2 is LQKENI. DNA for the CDR3: TGTGCCAGCTCACCAAGAACAGGAGCTCAAGAGACCCAGTACTTC. Protein sequence: CASSPRTGAQETQYF.

The chain couples TRBV18 to TRBJ2-5; 7 nucleotides match TRBD2. The CDR3 runs 13 residues. V trimming: 6 bases; J trimming: 3 bases; junction bases outside the gene matches: 4. CDR1 and CDR2 from the germline V gene are KGHSH and LQKENI. The chain's CDR3 is CASSRTSEETQYF. CDR3 nucleotide sequence: TGTGCCAGCTCCCGGACTAGTGAAGAGACCCAGTACTTC.

This chain uses TRBV5-1 with TRBJ1-6, with D tentatively TRBD1 (6 bases). Per the germline V gene, CDR1 is SGHRS and CDR2 is YFSETQ. The CDR3 contains 16 residues. Trimming took 4 bases from V and 4 from J, leaving 15 bases between them. CDR3 residues: CASSDGTNLYNSPLHF. Here the CDR3 DNA reads TGCGCCAGCAGCGACGGGACAAATCTTTATAATTCACCCCTCCACTTT.

The V gene is TRBV6-1, the J gene TRBJ2-7, with 7 positions matching TRBD1. This CDR3 has 14 residues. V was pared by 2 bases and J by 2 bases, with 3 bases of the junction left unmatched. From germline, CDR1 is MNHNS and CDR2 SASEGT. DNA of the CDR3: TGTGCCAGCAGTGAAACGGGACAGACCTACGAGCAGTACTTC. Translation: CASSETGQTYEQYF.

Only one count was recorded for this clone. The rearrangement links TRBV29-1 to TRBJ2-5, with 9 bases fitting TRBD2. This CDR3 has 18 residues. Trimming took 6 bases from V and 2 from J; bases not matched to a gene: 19. In germline, CDR1 is SQVTM, CDR2 ANQGSEA. The CDR3 coding sequence is TGCAGCGTCCCGAGGACCGTAAAAGCGGGGGGAACACAAGAGACCCAGTACTTC. Its translation: CSVPRTVKAGGTQETQYF.

The table lists this clone with a few counts. V usage is TRBV7-9 and J usage is TRBJ1-1; possible D gene TRBD1, 6 bases. Germline V gene sequence: CDR1 SEHNR, CDR2 FQNEAQ (reference sequence). CDR3 length: 13 amino acids. The V end lost 4 bases, the J end lost 5 bases, and 11 bases lay between the germline ends. The CDR3 spells CASSSRGWTEAFF. CDR3 nucleotide sequence: TGTGCCAGCAGCTCCAGGGGATGGACTGAAGCTTTCTTT.

The chain joins TRBV23-1 to TRBJ2-1, with 8 bases matching TRBD1. TRBV23-1 is placed among ORFs of uncertain function. J was trimmed by 5 bases and V by 0 bases; bases with no gene match: 6. The CDR3 is made up of 16 amino acids. The chain's CDR3 is CASSQSTQGADNEQFF. In DNA form, the CDR3 reads TGCGCCAGCAGTCAATCTACCCAGGGGGCGGACAATGAGCAGTTCTTC.

The chain recombines TRBV5-1 with TRBJ2-3, with a tentative D call TRBD2 (6 bases). With 3 bases removed from V and 0 bases from J, the gap between germline ends came to 14 bases. The length of the CDR3 is 16 residues. Germline V gives CDR1 SGHRS, CDR2 YFSETQ. The DNA of the CDR3 is TGCGCCAGCAGCTCGGTCCCGGGACTTAGCACAGATACGCAGTATTTT. This codes for CASSSVPGLSTDTQYF. Full variable domain (remainder filled in from reference TRBV5-1 and TRBJ2-3): KAGVTQTPRYLIKTRGQQVTLSCSPISGHRSVSWYQQTPGQGLQFLFEYFSETQRNKGNFPGRFSGRQFSNSRSEMNVSTLELGDSALYLCASSSVPGLSTDTQYFGPGTRLTVL.

This chain links TRBV11-1 with TRBJ2-1; 11 bases agree with TRBD2. The germline CDR1 and CDR2 sequences are SGHAT and FQDESV (reference sequence). With 4 bases clipped from V and 6 bases from J, the junction kept 5 bases outside the gene matches. CDR3 length equals 15 residues. Here the CDR3 DNA reads TGTGCCAGCAGCTCGTTAGCGGGGGGGCGCAATGAGCAGTTCTTC. Protein: CASSSLAGGRNEQFF.